This entry lists 28 T cell receptor beta chains sequenced from one sample in a study of blood T cell repertoires in COVID-19 (dated by TCRdb to between 2020 and 2021). The protocol used for the library was the immunoSEQ multiplex PCR assay. The table was pulled from immuneACCESS by TCRdb, which kept in-frame rearrangements only. Such tables lose some clones; where checked, under half of the loss comes from unresolved V genes, and the rest has no known cause. The sample has 250,000 to 300,000 clones on record, 89% of them singletons. In total, the top ten clones hold 2.5% to 3% of the sample. Sequencing was carried out using PBMCs or T cells enriched from blood (not recorded which). These receptors were collected from a woman aged 45-65 years who had been exposed to COVID-19.

This chain uses TRBV7-9 with TRBJ1-6; a possible D gene is TRBD1 (6 bases). V shed 5 bases and J shed 0 bases, with 17 bases lying between them. The germline V gene has CDR1 SEHNR and CDR2 FQNEAQ (reference sequence). The CDR3 has 18 residues. As DNA, the CDR3 is TGTGCCAGCAGCGCCACAGGGTCGGGGAGCTCCTATAATTCACCCCTCCACTTT. It is translated as CASSATGSGSSYNSPLHF.

This rearrangement joins TRBV4-1 to TRBJ2-3; 8 bases match TRBD1. V lost 5 bases, J lost 4 bases, and 8 bases stayed unmatched. CDR1 is MGHRA and CDR2 is YSYEKL in the germline V gene. There are 15 residues in the CDR3. The DNA of the CDR3 is TGCGCCAGCAGCGACAGGGGTTCTGAGGCAGATACGCAGTATTTT. Its protein is CASSDRGSEADTQYF.

This clone was detected a few times. CDR3 DNA: TGTGCCAGCAGCCAAGATCGTACAAGGAACACTGAAGCTTTCTTT. Protein sequence: CASSQDRTRNTEAFF. This chain uses TRBV4-2 with TRBJ1-1; the D is unclear. The CDR3 has 15 amino acids. Between the trimmed V and J ends, which lost 0 bases and 1 base, there was a span of 9 bases. Germline CDR1 is LGHNA and CDR2 is YNFKEQ.

This clone is a singleton in its sample. The rearrangement links TRBV30 to TRBJ2-1, with D possibly being TRBD1 (5 bases). V was pared by 2 bases and J by 8 bases, with 10 bases between. CDR3 length: 12 residues. CDR1 and CDR2 from the germline V gene are GTSNPN and SVGIG (reference sequence). The CDR3 nucleotides read TGTGCCTGGAGTCCCTGGGGCTATGAGCAGTTCTTC. Its protein is CAWSPWGYEQFF. The variable domain in full, with the rest retrieved from reference TRBV30 and TRBJ2-1, is SQTIHQWPATLVQPVGSPLSLECTVEGTSNPNLYWYRQAAGRGLQLLFYSVGIGQISSEVPQNLSASRPQDRQFILSSKKLLLSDSGFYLCAWSPWGYEQFFGPGTRLTVL.

J is TRBJ1-1 and V is TRBV29-1; no clear D. Germline CDR1 and CDR2: SQVTM and ANQGSEA. The CDR3 extends over 11 amino acids. The V end lost 4 bases, the J end lost 1 base, and 4 bases lay between the germline ends. The chain's CDR3 is CSVVKNTEAFF. The CDR3 nucleotides read TGCAGCGTTGTAAAGAACACTGAAGCTTTCTTT.

The rearrangement links TRBV5-5 to TRBJ2-7; 9 bases fit TRBD2. Germline V gene sequence: CDR1 SGHKS, CDR2 YYEKEE (reference sequence). The CDR3 has 15 amino acids. The ends lost 4 bases at V and 0 bases at J; junction bases unmatched: 5. CDR3 coding DNA: TGTGCCAGCAGCCGCGAGCGGGGGGACTCCTACGAGCAGTACTTC. This sequence encodes CASSRERGDSYEQYF.

This CDR3 is CASSPRVDRGGETQYF. The CDR3 nucleotides read TGTGCCAGCAGCCCGCGTGTAGACAGGGGAGGGGAGACCCAGTACTTC. The chain couples TRBV11-1 to TRBJ2-5, with a tentative D call TRBD1 (8 bases). V was cut by 5 bases and J by 5 bases, with 21 bases left in between. The CDR3 is 16 residues long. In germline, CDR1 is SGHAT, CDR2 FQDESV (reference sequence).

The chain couples TRBV28 to TRBJ1-6; TRBD1 aligns across 7 bases. Germline V gives CDR1 MDHEN, CDR2 SYDVKM. V lost 6 bases to trimming and J lost 10 bases; unmatched junction nucleotides: 6. The length of the CDR3 is 13 residues. The CDR3 nucleotides are TGTGCCAGCAGCAGGACAGGAATCTCACCCCTCCACTTT. This translates into CASSRTGISPLHF.

In the case of this clone: The junction does not match germline at one end; this may be a read error. The CDR3, as DNA: TGTGCCAGCAATTCGCCTGGGGCCAACGTCCCGACTTTC. Amino acid sequence: CASNSPGANVPTF. The chain carries TRBV6-5 and TRBJ2-6; TRBD1 might be the D (5 bases). The CDR3 is made up of 13 amino acids. In germline, CDR1 is MNHEY, CDR2 SVGAGI.

The chain is built from TRBV7-9 and TRBJ2-3, with D tentatively TRBD1 (6 bases). There are 17 residues in the CDR3. Between the trimmed V and J ends, which lost 5 bases and 0 bases, there was a span of 18 bases. The germline V gene has CDR1 SEHNR and CDR2 FQNEAQ (reference sequence). CDR3: CASSALQGSLSTDTQYF. The CDR3, as DNA: TGTGCCAGCAGCGCCCTACAGGGCTCACTAAGCACAGATACGCAGTATTTT.

V gene TRBV5-1 combines with J gene TRBJ1-2, with 7 nucleotides matching TRBD1. Germline values: CDR1 SGHRS, CDR2 YFSETQ. V was pared by 0 bases and J by 5 bases, with 4 bases of the junction left unmatched. The CDR3 runs 14 residues. The CDR3 reads CASSLGQGGYGYTF. The CDR3 DNA reads as TGCGCCAGCAGCTTGGGGCAGGGGGGTTATGGCTACACCTTC.

The chain uses TRBV6-5 and TRBJ2-5; the match to TRBD1 covers 8 bases. Trimming at V came to 8 bases and at J to 4 bases, leaving 6 bases not matched to a gene. From germline, CDR1 is MNHEY and CDR2 SVGAGI. The CDR3 is made up of 13 amino acids. Here the CDR3 reads CASAGTGPETQYF. For the CDR3, the DNA is TGTGCCAGCGCCGGGACAGGACCAGAGACCCAGTACTTC.

The chain employs TRBV7-9 and TRBJ1-1, with D uncertain. This CDR3 has 13 amino acids. The V end was cut by 5 bases, the J end by 4 bases, with 11 bases between. Germline values: CDR1 SEHNR, CDR2 FQNEAQ (reference sequence). CDR3: CASSAQQITEAFF. As DNA, the CDR3 is TGTGCCAGCAGCGCACAGCAAATCACTGAAGCTTTCTTT.

The rearrangement uses TRBV4-1 and TRBJ2-2; tentatively, D is TRBD1 (5 bases). CDR1 and CDR2 (germline): MGHRA, YSYEKL. The CDR3 loop spans 18 amino acids. The germline V and J ends were trimmed by 2 bases and 5 bases, with 21 bases remaining between them. Here the CDR3 reads CASSQRGSLAADTGELFF. The CDR3, as DNA: TGCGCCAGCAGCCAAAGGGGCTCCCTCGCGGCCGATACCGGGGAGCTGTTTTTT.

Notes on this clone: In the same sample, other DNA sequences code for this CDR3. The gene calls are TRBV2 and TRBJ1-2; 12 bases line up with TRBD1. The V and J ends lost 6 bases and 5 bases, in that order; junction bases with no gene match: 4. Per the germline V gene, CDR1 is SNHLY and CDR2 is FYNNEI. The CDR3 is 14 amino acids. CDR3 loop: CASSAGQGAYGYTF. As DNA, the CDR3 is TGTGCCAGCAGCGCGGGACAGGGGGCTTATGGCTACACCTTC.

This clone was counted a single time. This chain joins TRBV28 and TRBJ1-2, with D hard to call. CDR3 length: 13 amino acids. Germline V gene data show CDR1 as MDHEN and CDR2 as SYDVKM. Trimming shortened V by 7 bases and J by 0 bases, and 9 bases separated the two germline ends. The CDR3 spells CASTTASNYGYTF. CDR3 sequence (DNA): TGTGCCAGCACAACAGCCTCTAACTATGGCTACACCTTC.

The chain joins TRBV19 to TRBJ2-1; a weak D match, TRBD2 (6 bases). The CDR3 runs 13 residues. Looked up from germline, CDR1 is LNHDA and CDR2 is SQIVND (reference sequence). The V gene lost 5 bases and the J gene lost 4 bases, with 9 bases spanning the gap. CDR3 sequence (DNA): TGTGCCAGTAGTGCGGGACCATACAATGAGCAGTTCTTC. It translates to CASSAGPYNEQFF.

V is TRBV18 and J is TRBJ1-4, with a possible D match to TRBD1 (6 bases). The germline CDR1 and CDR2 sequences are KGHSH and LQKENI. V was trimmed by 4 bases and J by 5 bases, leaving 14 bases between them. This CDR3 region has 15 residues. CDR3 nucleotides: TGTGCCAGCTCACTCGGGGGGCAGCCCAATGAAAAACTGTTTTTT. Amino acid sequence: CASSLGGQPNEKLFF.

The gene calls are TRBV29-1 and TRBJ1-5; the D is unclear. This CDR3 is built from 13 residues. Trimming took off 7 bases at V and 0 bases at J, with 10 bases between the two ends. The V gene's germline CDR1 is SQVTM and CDR2 ANQGSEA. The DNA for the CDR3 is TGCAGCGCCTATACCAATAGCAATCAGCCCCAGCATTTT. Translation gives CSAYTNSNQPQHF. The entire variable domain, with the rest obtained from reference TRBV29-1 and TRBJ1-5, is as follows: SAVISQKPSRDICQRGTSLTIQCQVDSQVTMMFWYRQQPGQSLTLIATANQGSEATYESGFVIDKFPISRPNLTFSTLTVSNMSPEDSSIYLCSAYTNSNQPQHFGDGTRLSIL.

This chain joins TRBV6-4 and TRBJ2-1; TRBD2 agrees at 7 bases. V dropped 3 bases and J dropped 11; count of bases not matched to a gene: 7. CDR3 length equals 13 residues. The germline V gene encodes CDR1 MRHNA and CDR2 SNTAGT. CDR3 in DNA: TGTGCCAGCAGTGAGGGGGTTGGGACTAAGCAGTTCTTC. It specifies CASSEGVGTKQFF.

The V call is TRBV10-2, the J call TRBJ1-1; D possibly corresponds to TRBD1 (5 bases). The ends were cut back, 1 base at V and 6 bases at J, with 6 bases in the middle. This CDR3 is 12 amino acids long. CDR1 is WSHSY, CDR2 SAAADI, per germline. This CDR3 reads CASSELQAEAFF. In DNA form, the CDR3 reads TGCGCCAGCAGTGAGTTACAGGCTGAAGCTTTCTTT.

The chain carries TRBV30 and TRBJ1-2; D may be TRBD1 (5 bases). V was clipped by 7 bases and J by 7 bases, with 10 bases between them. Germline CDR1 reads GTSNPN; CDR2 reads SVGIG (reference sequence). The CDR3 contains 10 residues. As DNA, the CDR3 is TGTGCCTCTAGGACAAGTGGCTACACCTTC. Its protein product is CASRTSGYTF. Filled out from reference TRBV30 and TRBJ1-2, the complete variable domain reads SQTIHQWPATLVQPVGSPLSLECTVEGTSNPNLYWYRQAAGRGLQLLFYSVGIGQISSEVPQNLSASRPQDRQFILSSKKLLLSDSGFYLCASRTSGYTFGSGTRLTVV.

This rearrangement joins TRBV9 to TRBJ2-7, with D possibly TRBD1 on 6 matching bases. V lost 3 bases and J 4 bases, leaving 14 bases between the germline ends. Germline V lookup: CDR1 SGDLS, CDR2 YYNGEE. The CDR3 has 14 amino acids. The CDR3 bases are TGTGCCAGCAGCGGGGGACACCTTGGGTACGAGCAGTACTTC. Residues: CASSGGHLGYEQYF.

J is TRBJ1-4 and V is TRBV6-4; possibly TRBD1 for D (6 bases). CDR1 is MRHNA and CDR2 is SNTAGT in the germline V gene. The CDR3 runs to 13 residues. Trimming took 4 bases from V and 14 from J, leaving 17 bases between them. The CDR3 DNA is TGTGCCAGCAGTGTTCCGGCAGTAGGGGGTCTGTTTTTT. Protein product: CASSVPAVGGLFF.

The chain joins TRBV2 to TRBJ2-2; perhaps TRBD2 as D (6 bases). This CDR3 has 14 residues. The germline V gene encodes CDR1 SNHLY and CDR2 FYNNEI. V lost 5 bases and J lost 7, with 14 bases in between. In DNA, the CDR3 is TGTGCCAGCAGTCCAACCAAGGGAGGCGGGGAGCTGTTTTTT. Translation gives CASSPTKGGGELFF.

In DNA form, the CDR3 reads TGTGCCAGCACCTTGCTAGCTTCGGATACGCAGTATTTT. It yields the protein CASTLLASDTQYF. The rearrangement joins TRBV7-9 to TRBJ2-3; TRBD2 is a possible D gene (5 bases). CDR1 and CDR2 from the germline V gene are SEHNR and FQNEAQ (reference sequence). The length of the CDR3 is 13 residues. Trimming pared 7 bases from V and 6 bases from J, leaving 14 bases between.

This chain connects TRBV5-4 to TRBJ2-2; 10 bases agree with TRBD1. CDR1 is SGHNT, CDR2 YYREEE, per germline (reference sequence). The V segment lost 4 bases and the J segment 4 bases; nucleotides outside the gene matches: 7. The CDR3 is 16 residues long. Written as DNA, the CDR3 is TGTGCCAGCAGCCCCCGACAGGGGGCTGGCACCGGGGAGCTGTTTTTT. It specifies CASSPRQGAGTGELFF.

This CDR3 is CAWSDGLTANQPQHF. CDR3 bases: TGTGCCTGGAGCGATGGACTAACCGCCAATCAGCCCCAGCATTTT. The rearrangement joins TRBV30 to TRBJ1-5; D is uncertain. The CDR3 extends over 15 amino acids. Germline CDR1 and CDR2: GTSNPN and SVGIG (reference sequence). Trimming removed 3 bases at V and 3 bases at J, with 15 bases between.